This TCR beta chain stems from a study of Tregs in tolerant kidney transplant recipients (dated by TCRdb to between 2018 and 2020). Study-level background: The study applied TCRbeta sequencing to find donor-specific regulatory T cells before combined kidney and bone marrow transplantation and then followed those same cells after transplant. Several methods of expanding Tregs specific for an allogeneic donor were compared by TCRbeta repertoire sequencing in a few healthy controls.

Unstimulated Tregs (CD4+CD25+CD127-), CD4+ non-Tregs (CD4+CD25-), CD4 and CD8 cells were FACS-sorted from thawed PBMCs. Blood from healthy controls was obtained either from healthy volunteers or as purchased buffy coats. Healthy control blood was separated into PBMCs by Ficoll density gradient and cryopreserved, and patient PBMCs were collected both before and after transplant. Findings and caveats that apply to the study as a whole: Biological reproducibility was not directly assessed, although technical replication error appeared to be minimal. Expanding Tregs with activated donor B cells appeared to identify the most biologically relevant and donor-specific TCRbeta repertoire. Because only a small number of patients were included, the study had limitations, and the results will need to be validated in larger populations as well as under other immunosuppression protocols.

A few counts support this clone. The clone's antigen remains unknown. The input lacks base qualities; no much larger clone sits a single base away. From V the trimming removes 2 bases and from J it removes 4 bases, while the gene matches leave 8 bases of the junction unaccounted for. Including the terminal cysteine and phenylalanine, the CDR3 comprises 15 residues. Solely the CDR3 DNA is kept, with 45 bases framed from the first base. CDR1 and CDR2 (MNHEY, SVGAGI) derive from the germline V gene. For TCRbeta CDR3 sequencing, genomic DNA from the sorted cells was extracted using the QIAGEN DNeasy Blood and Tissue Kit. High-throughput TCRbeta CDR3 sequencing, which included PCR amplification with bias correction and internal controls, was done commercially through immunoSEQ. Processing in the source paper ran as follows. Unique productive TCRbeta sequences were defined by CDR3 nucleotide sequence where primers matched, otherwise by CDR3 amino acid sequence with Vbeta and Jbeta genes. To correct for sorting error, sequences found in more than one sorted population at a frequency ratio of 2:1 or less were discarded, and the remaining shared sequences were assigned to the population with the higher frequency. A sequence counted as donor-reactive if, in CFSE-low cells, the sequence had a frequency of at least 0.01% and was expanded at least 5-fold compared with unstimulated cells. Jensen-Shannon divergence, calculated on the top 100 TCRbeta sequences ranked by frequency, was used to quantify repertoire divergence. For any sample with multiple sequencing runs, sorting error was corrected in each run separately before the runs were pooled. TCRdb took over this immuneACCESS table, retaining in-frame rearrangements with V and J assigned. Such tables are incomplete; in checked studies, under half of the missing clones stem from an unresolved V gene, and the remainder is unexplained. The V and J calls and clone size were taken over from that table, and D and trimming were inferred from the DNA. In this sample the table shows 75,000 to 100,000 clones, roughly nine tenths of which occur a single time. Clones ranked in the top ten supply 4.7% of the sample.

This sequence originates from a human donor in good health. The sequenced sample consisted of CD8+ T cells from blood. The rearrangement combines TRBV6-5 with TRBJ2-7; TRBD2 aligns with 7 central bases. The base sequence is TGTGCCAGCAGTTACCGGAGCGGGATCAAGTACGAGCAGTACTTC. Its protein is CASSYRSGIKYEQYF.